The clone carrying this TCR beta chain was recorded only once. V was cut by 0 bases and J by 6 bases, with 11 bases left in between. The CDR3 runs to 14 residues. Germline CDR1 LNHDA, CDR2 SQIVND (reference sequence). Per the study methods: Reference gene primer amplification in the assay estimated nucleated cell counts. TCRdb keeps only in-frame clones here, not all; method: immunoSEQ multiplex PCR. The V and J calls and clone size were taken over from that table, and D and trimming were inferred from the DNA. In the table there are 150,000 to 200,000 clones, more than 80% of which are singletons. The sample comes from a study of blood T cell repertoires in COVID-19. Study at large: There were acute and convalescent COVID-19 samples, and they came from the United States, Italy and Spain.

The sequenced sample consisted of peripheral blood. The TCR comes from a woman in her sixties with COVID-19, enrolled during active disease. The chain carries TRBV19 and TRBJ1-1, with TRBD1 as a possible D gene (6 bases). In DNA form, the CDR3 reads TGTGCCAGTAGTATAGATCGCAGGACAGCTGAAGCTTTCTTT. Translating gives CASSIDRRTAEAFF.